The rows below give T cell receptor beta chains drawn from one sample of a study of cytomegalovirus exposure and HLA in healthy donors. The protocol was immunoSEQ multiplex PCR, while the TCRdb copy is restricted to in-frame clones and leaves out a portion. The sample yields 90,000 to 140,000 clones, about four fifths seen once. Sequencing was performed on PBMCs. The receptors come from a man aged 40-49 years in good health and CMV-seronegative. Both conserved end residues are part of each CDR3. Each record gives: clone size, V gene, D gene, J gene, CDR3 DNA, CDR3 protein. D genes are given only for firm matches. Clone size is shown for a subset of rows, as once, few, many or a class of expanded clone.

NA	TRBV30	TRBD1	TRBJ1-4	TGTGCCTGGAGTGTGGAGGGGGCTCGTGAAAAACTGTTTTTT	CAWSVEGAREKLFF
NA	TRBV27	TRBD2	TRBJ2-7	TGTGCCAGCAGCCGGACCGGGACTAGCGGGAGGGCCCTCTACGAGCAGTACTTC	CASSRTGTSGRALYEQYF
once	TRBV5-1	TRBD1	TRBJ1-1	TGCGCCAGCAGACAGGGGGTCGACACTGAAGCTTTCTTT	CASRQGVDTEAFF
NA	TRBV29-1	TRBD2	TRBJ2-7	TGCAGCGTAGCGGGGGGGCCCTACGAGCAGTACTTC	CSVAGGPYEQYF
NA	TRBV7-2	TRBD2	TRBJ2-7	TGTGCCAGCAGCCCCGGGGGGTACGAGCAGTACTTC	CASSPGGYEQYF
NA	TRBV4-1	NA	TRBJ2-7	TGCGCCAGCAGCCCACGAGGTGGGGGGGCGCTAAGGTACGAGCAGTACTTC	CASSPRGGGALRYEQYF
NA	TRBV6-4	TRBD1	TRBJ1-2	TGTGCCAGCAGTGCGCGCGGACAGGGGGCCTACACCTTC	CASSARGQGAYTF
NA	TRBV5-1	TRBD1	TRBJ1-3	TGCGCCAGCAGCGGAACAGGGGGAACTATTGGAAACACCATATATTTT	CASSGTGGTIGNTIYF
NA	TRBV4-1	NA	TRBJ1-1	TGCGCCAGCAGCCCCCCGGACAGAAGGACTGAAGCTTTCTTT	CASSPPDRRTEAFF
few	TRBV5-6	TRBD1	TRBJ2-2	TGTGCCAGCACCGGGGGACAGGGTAACGCCGGGGAGCTGTTTTTT	CASTGGQGNAGELFF
NA	TRBV28	TRBD1	TRBJ2-5	TGTGCCAGCAGTCTCGACAGGGACGGAAACCAAGAGACCCAGTACTTC	CASSLDRDGNQETQYF